This is a list of T cell receptor beta chains from one sample in a study of cytomegalovirus exposure and HLA in healthy donors. The assay was immunoSEQ multiplex PCR, and TCRdb's table has in-frame clones only and misses some. In all, the sample yields about 120,000 clones. The source material was PBMCs. These receptor sequences come from a woman in her thirties or forties in good health and CMV-seropositive. CDR3s include the opening cysteine and the closing phenylalanine or tryptophan. A D gene is named only where the DNA matches it firmly. Rows may omit the clone size; those that give it use once, few, many or a size class.

>TRBV27|.|TRBD1|TRBJ2-5
CASSPRTGGQETQYF
TGTGCCAGCAGTCCCCGGACAGGGGGACAAGAGACCCAGTACTTC
>TRBV28|.|.|TRBJ2-5
CASSRGTRGTETQYF
TGTGCCAGCAGCCGAGGGACCAGGGGCACGGAGACCCAGTACTTC
>TRBV20-1|.|.|TRBJ1-2
CSARQGDYTF
TGCAGTGCTAGACAGGGCGACTACACCTTC
>TRBV27|.|.|TRBJ2-3
CASSSGGHLVIYGTDTQYF
TGTGCCAGCAGTTCCGGCGGACATCTAGTAATATACGGCACAGATACGCAGTATTTT
>TRBV2|.|.|TRBJ1-2
CASSEQGLYGYTF
TGTGCCAGCAGTGAACAGGGCCTCTATGGCTACACCTTC
>TRBV11-2|.|TRBD2|TRBJ2-1
CASSFLAGEQFF
TGTGCCAGCAGCTTCCTAGCGGGAGAGCAGTTCTTC
>TRBV4-3|.|TRBD1|TRBJ2-7
CASSPGTGAAYEQYF
TGCGCCAGCAGCCCGGGGACAGGGGCGGCCTACGAGCAGTACTTC
>TRBV9|.|TRBD2|TRBJ2-7
CASSGAPSGRENEQYF
TGTGCCAGCAGCGGTGCACCGAGCGGGAGGGAGAACGAGCAGTACTTC
>TRBV9|.|.|TRBJ2-1
CASTLDGGSYNEQFF
TGTGCCAGCACGCTTGATGGAGGGTCCTACAATGAGCAGTTCTTC
>TRBV28|.|.|TRBJ1-5
CASRHPGTDRSNQPQHF
TGTGCCAGCAGGCACCCAGGAACAGACCGTAGCAATCAGCCCCAGCATTTT
>TRBV29-1|.|TRBD2|TRBJ2-1
CSVEDLGLGNNEQFF
TGCAGCGTTGAAGATCTGGGACTAGGTAACAATGAGCAGTTCTTC
>TRBV28|medium-sized|.|TRBJ1-4
CASSLPGLGEKLFF
TGTGCCAGCAGTCTTCCTGGACTGGGGGAAAAACTGTTTTTT
>TRBV10-3|.|.|TRBJ2-7
CAISVQGFSYEQYF
TGTGCCATCAGTGTTCAGGGGTTTTCCTACGAGCAGTACTTC
>TRBV4-3|.|TRBD2|TRBJ2-1
CASSQVSRTSSEQFF
TGCGCCAGCAGCCAAGTCTCCCGGACTAGCAGTGAGCAGTTCTTC
>TRBV11-1|.|TRBD2|TRBJ2-1
CASRGGDYFEQFF
TGTGCCAGCAGAGGAGGGGACTATTTTGAGCAGTTCTTC
>TRBV28|.|.|TRBJ1-5
CASSRNGLVVHF
TGTGCCAGCAGTCGAAACGGCCTAGTCGTGCATTTT
>TRBV7-8|.|.|TRBJ1-2
CASSPGDNYGYTF
TGTGCCAGCAGCCCCGGTGATAACTATGGCTACACCTTC
>TRBV10-3|.|.|TRBJ2-7
CATMSSYEQYF
TGTGCCACGATGAGCTCCTACGAGCAGTACTTC
>TRBV7-2|.|TRBD2|TRBJ2-7
CASSLVGGRVLYEQYF
TGTGCCAGCAGCTTAGTAGGCGGGAGGGTCCTCTACGAGCAGTACTTC
>TRBV6-6|.|.|TRBJ1-3
CASSSPGHISGNTIYF
TGTGCCAGCAGTTCTCCGGGACACATCTCTGGAAACACCATATATTTT
>TRBV28|.|.|TRBJ2-1
CASSFGGSYNEQFF
TGTGCCAGCAGTTTCGGCGGAAGCTACAATGAGCAGTTCTTC
>TRBV6-1|.|.|TRBJ2-7
CASGVSSIGAYEQYF
TGTGCCAGCGGGGTCTCGAGCATCGGGGCCTACGAGCAGTACTTC
>TRBV11-2|.|TRBD1|TRBJ1-1
CASSPQTGTRNTEAFF
TGTGCCAGCAGCCCTCAGACAGGGACTAGGAACACTGAAGCTTTCTTT
>TRBV14|.|.|TRBJ1-2
CASSLGTLYGYTF
TGTGCCAGCAGTCTGGGGACACTCTATGGCTACACCTTC
>TRBV19|.|.|TRBJ2-1
CASSQRPAGEQFF
TGTGCCAGTTCCCAGCGGCCAGCAGGTGAGCAGTTCTTC
>TRBV5-1|.|.|TRBJ2-7
CASSQTSSSGYEQYF
TGCGCCAGCAGCCAAACTAGCTCCTCGGGCTACGAGCAGTACTTC
>TRBV4-2|.|.|TRBJ1-1
CASSQDRAGTEAFF
TGTGCCAGCAGCCAAGATAGGGCAGGGACTGAAGCTTTCTTT
>TRBV15|.|.|TRBJ1-2
CATSRKTNIYGYTF
TGTGCCACCAGCAGAAAAACTAATATTTATGGCTACACCTTC
>TRBV19|.|.|TRBJ2-2
CASRRETGELFF
TGTGCCAGTAGGAGGGAGACCGGGGAGCTGTTTTTT
>TRBV28|.|TRBD2|TRBJ2-4
CASSFGTSGVELAKNIQYF
TGTGCCAGCAGTTTTGGGACTAGCGGGGTTGAATTAGCCAAAAACATTCAGTACTTC
>TRBV7-9|.|TRBD1|TRBJ1-5
CASSRTGGQGVQPQHF
TGTGCCAGCAGCCGGACTGGGGGACAGGGGGTACAGCCCCAGCATTTT
>TRBV6-1|.|TRBD2|TRBJ2-1
CAVLSGKTYNEQFF
TGTGCCGTCTTGAGCGGGAAAACCTACAATGAGCAGTTCTTC
>TRBV9|.|.|TRBJ2-7
CASSVGPTRDEQYF
TGTGCCAGCAGCGTAGGGCCGACCCGGGACGAGCAGTACTTC
>TRBV9|.|TRBD1|TRBJ1-4
CASSDGQGVGEKLFF
TGTGCCAGCAGCGATGGACAGGGAGTAGGTGAAAAACTGTTTTTT
>TRBV7-9|.|TRBD1|TRBJ2-2
CASSSRDSPTGELFF
TGTGCCAGCAGTTCCCGGGACAGCCCGACCGGGGAGCTGTTTTTT
>TRBV28|.|TRBD1|TRBJ1-2
CASSSPGQGRGIWGYTF
TGTGCCAGCAGTTCCCCGGGACAGGGGAGGGGAATTTGGGGCTACACCTTC
>TRBV7-2|.|.|TRBJ1-1
CASSPIVTEAFF
TGTGCCAGCAGCCCTATTGTCACTGAAGCTTTCTTT
>TRBV4-1|.|.|TRBJ2-7
CASSQLQGRKQYF
TGCGCCAGCAGCCAGCTACAGGGGAGGAAACAGTACTTC
>TRBV2|.|TRBD2|TRBJ2-1
CASSPSGNSYNEQFF
TGTGCCAGCAGTCCCAGCGGGAACTCCTACAATGAGCAGTTCTTC
>TRBV29-1|.|.|TRBJ2-7
CSVEVTNPESSYEQYF
TGCAGCGTTGAAGTGACTAATCCAGAGAGCTCCTACGAGCAGTACTTC
>TRBV5-1|.|TRBD1|TRBJ2-7
CASSFGTGGYEQYF
TGCGCCAGCAGCTTCGGGACAGGGGGCTACGAGCAGTACTTC
>TRBV6-5|.|.|TRBJ1-2
CASSYLSAVTYYGYTF
TGTGCCAGCAGTTACTTGAGCGCAGTGACCTACTATGGCTACACCTTC
>TRBV19|.|TRBD1|TRBJ1-5
CASSIDRGRGQPQHF
TGTGCCAGTAGTATAGACAGGGGGCGAGGTCAGCCCCAGCATTTT
>TRBV9|.|.|TRBJ1-1
CASSSLKGPNTEAFF
TGTGCCAGCAGCTCCTTAAAGGGGCCGAACACTGAAGCTTTCTTT
>TRBV5-5|.|.|TRBJ2-7
CASNNNAGIYEQYF
TGTGCCAGCAACAATAACGCCGGGATATACGAGCAGTACTTC
>TRBV28|.|TRBD2|TRBJ2-1
CASMIAGVAEQFF
TGTGCCAGCATGATTGCGGGAGTTGCTGAGCAGTTCTTC
>TRBV11-2|.|.|TRBJ2-5
CASSFGSQEAQYF
TGTGCCAGCAGCTTTGGATCCCAAGAGGCCCAGTACTTC
>TRBV4-2|.|.|TRBJ2-5
CASSPQGETQYF
TGTGCCAGCAGCCCCCAGGGCGAGACCCAGTACTTC
>TRBV7-3|.|TRBD2|TRBJ2-2
CASSSTRLAGTAGELFF
TGTGCCAGCAGCTCAACTCGACTAGCGGGAACGGCCGGGGAGCTGTTTTTT